Listed here are 3 T cell receptor beta chains from one sample, sequenced in a study of lymphopenia after photon versus proton radiotherapy (dated by TCRdb to 2018 to 2020). The receptor library was made with the immunoSEQ multiplex PCR assay. The immuneACCESS repertoire file appears here via TCRdb, limited to in-frame rearrangements. These files lack a portion of the clones; in checked studies, under half of the deficit traces to unresolved V genes, and the cause of the others is not known. The sample table records around 30,000 clones; 84% of these occur just once. About 14% of the sample comes from the top ten. The sequences come from peripheral blood, collected from a patient treated with proton-based radiotherapy. The receptors stem from a woman aged 70-85 years with pancreatic cancer.

This clone has only a few counts. The V call is TRBV2, the J call TRBJ2-1; 7 bases are shared with TRBD1. The CDR3 spans 14 residues. V trimming: 6 bases; J trimming: 3 bases; junction bases outside the gene matches: 5. Germline CDR1 reads SNHLY; CDR2 reads FYNNEI. CDR3 loop: CASRTGTVYNEQFF. As DNA, the CDR3 is TGTGCCAGCAGGACCGGGACAGTCTACAATGAGCAGTTCTTC.

The J gene is TRBJ2-1, the V gene TRBV5-1; no reliable D call. Germline V gives CDR1 SGHRS, CDR2 YFSETQ. The CDR3 is made up of 14 amino acids. Trimming stripped 0 bases from V and 4 bases from J, with 8 bases between. CDR3 in DNA: TGCGCCAGCAGCTTGGGCGGCCTATACAATGAGCAGTTCTTC. Translating gives CASSLGGLYNEQFF.

This clone was seen only a few times. This chain connects TRBV4-3 to TRBJ1-5; D not resolved. CDR1 and CDR2 from the germline V gene are LGHNA and YSLEER. This CDR3 has 14 residues. V was trimmed by 0 bases and J by 4 bases, leaving 7 bases between them. The CDR3 DNA is TGCGCCAGCAGCCAAGACAGTCAAAATCAGCCCCAGCATTTT. Its protein product is CASSQDSQNQPQHF.